This T cell receptor beta chain was identified during a study of shared clonotypes between healthy human individuals. General study results and limits: The diversity represented, both genetic and in exposure history, was limited by few donors. Estimated richness was generally greater in naive than memory subsets.

As regards this clone: Its antigen is still unknown.

Samples underwent the assay at deep level. TCRdb keeps only in-frame clones here, not all; method: immunoSEQ multiplex PCR. The data show some 1,100,000 clones, about 80% seen once. This CDR3 has 18 amino acids. In germline, CDR1 is SQVTM, CDR2 ANQGSEA. This sequence joins TRBV29-1 and TRBJ2-3; 10 positions agree with TRBD1. The sample taken for sequencing was memory CD4+ T cells from PBMCs. Subset reported: CD45RA-negative fraction. This TCR came from a man aged 18 to 30 in good health. Some clones in this sample may be carry-over from other donors' samples. CDR3 DNA sequence: TGCAGTACGGCCAAGGGGACAGGGGCAGAGGGGAGCACAGATACGCAGTATTTT. It codes for CSTAKGTGAEGSTDTQYF.